The 9 T cell receptor beta chains given below trace back to one sample, sequenced in a study of shared clonotypes between healthy human individuals. Some clones are missing from TCRdb's copy, which holds only in-frame ones; the method was immunoSEQ multiplex PCR. The table shows approximately 2.5 million clones, with approximately 94% occurring only once. Sequenced: naive CD4+ T cells sorted from blood. As for subset: CD45RA+ positively selected. These receptors were collected from a man aged 18-30 years in good health.

The chain is built from TRBV5-1 and TRBJ2-3, with 7 positions matching TRBD1. Germline trimming cut 4 bases from V and 3 bases from J; bases unmatched to any gene: 8. The CDR3 contains 15 residues. Germline V lookup: CDR1 SGHRS, CDR2 YFSETQ. The CDR3 protein is CASSVTGSRTDTQYF. CDR3 sequence (DNA): TGCGCCAGCAGCGTGACAGGGTCAAGGACAGATACGCAGTATTTT.

This chain connects TRBV4-1 to TRBJ1-2, with D perhaps matching TRBD1 (6 bases). The V end was cut by 0 bases, the J end by 4 bases, with 15 bases between. The CDR3 is 16 residues long. Germline CDR1 and CDR2: MGHRA and YSYEKL. The CDR3 sequence is CASSQDSGAQVYGYTF. The DNA for the CDR3 is TGCGCCAGCAGCCAAGATTCGGGGGCCCAGGTCTATGGCTACACCTTC.

V gene TRBV5-6 combines with J gene TRBJ1-5; D gene uncertain. CDR1 is SGHDT and CDR2 is YYEEEE in the germline V gene. V was cut by 1 base and J by 9 bases, with 8 bases left in between. The CDR3 spans 12 residues. CDR3 sequence: CASSLSNGPQHF. For the CDR3, the DNA is TGTGCCAGCAGCTTGTCCAATGGGCCCCAGCATTTT. The whole variable domain, remainder taken from reference TRBV5-6 and TRBJ1-5, is DAGVTQSPTHLIKTRGQQVTLRCSPKSGHDTVSWYQQALGQGPQFIFQYYEEEERQRGNFPDRFSGHQFPNYSSELNVNALLLGDSALYLCASSLSNGPQHFGDGTRLSIL.

The rearrangement uses TRBV18 and TRBJ1-2; TRBD1 might be the D (5 bases). Trimming cost V 4 bases and J 4 bases, with 16 bases left between them. Germline V gene data show CDR1 as KGHSH and CDR2 as LQKENI. The CDR3 loop spans 15 amino acids. CDR3 in amino acids: CASSRTGGEAYGYTF. CDR3 nucleotides: TGTGCCAGCTCACGAACGGGAGGGGAGGCCTATGGCTACACCTTC.

The chain links TRBV4-1 to TRBJ2-3, with a possible D match to TRBD2 (6 bases). Trimming removed 0 bases at V and 0 bases at J, with 13 bases between. Germline V CDR1 and CDR2: MGHRA, YSYEKL. This CDR3 has 17 residues. This CDR3 is CASSQDRLAPSTDTQYF. CDR3 bases: TGCGCCAGCAGCCAAGATCGGCTAGCGCCTAGCACAGATACGCAGTATTTT.

This chain links TRBV11-1 with TRBJ2-3; TRBD2 matches at 9 bases. The V segment lost 4 bases and the J segment 0 bases; nucleotides outside the gene matches: 11. CDR1 SGHAT and CDR2 FQDESV come from the germline V gene (reference sequence). The CDR3 sequence is 18 residues long. The chain's CDR3 is CASSSWSSGGASTDTQYF. The DNA of the CDR3 is TGTGCCAGCAGCTCCTGGAGTAGCGGGGGAGCTAGCACAGATACGCAGTATTTT.

This chain links TRBV14 with TRBJ1-2; D is perhaps TRBD1 (6 bases). V shed 1 base and J shed 2 bases, with 14 bases lying between them. The CDR3 totals 16 residues. Looked up from germline, CDR1 is SGHDN and CDR2 is FVKESK. CDR3 amino acids: CASSQVTGIRNYGYTF. CDR3 nucleotides: TGTGCCAGCAGCCAAGTAACAGGGATAAGAAACTATGGCTACACCTTC.

This clone was detected once. The rearrangement links TRBV5-6 to TRBJ1-2, with unresolved D. The CDR3 is 14 amino acids. The V end was cut by 0 bases, the J end by 8 bases, with 14 bases between. The V gene's germline CDR1 is SGHDT and CDR2 YYEEEE. In DNA, the CDR3 is TGTGCCAGCAGCTTGGCGGAGGGCGTAGGAGGCTACACCTTC. Its translation is CASSLAEGVGGYTF.

The genes are TRBV27 and TRBJ1-2; 8 nucleotides align to TRBD1. V gave up 6 bases and J gave up 0 bases; unmatched junction bases: 3. CDR3 length: 14 residues. Germline V lookup: CDR1 MNHEY, CDR2 SMNVEV (reference sequence). This CDR3 reads CASRTRGPNYGYTF. CDR3 DNA sequence: TGTGCCAGCAGGACCAGGGGGCCTAACTATGGCTACACCTTC.